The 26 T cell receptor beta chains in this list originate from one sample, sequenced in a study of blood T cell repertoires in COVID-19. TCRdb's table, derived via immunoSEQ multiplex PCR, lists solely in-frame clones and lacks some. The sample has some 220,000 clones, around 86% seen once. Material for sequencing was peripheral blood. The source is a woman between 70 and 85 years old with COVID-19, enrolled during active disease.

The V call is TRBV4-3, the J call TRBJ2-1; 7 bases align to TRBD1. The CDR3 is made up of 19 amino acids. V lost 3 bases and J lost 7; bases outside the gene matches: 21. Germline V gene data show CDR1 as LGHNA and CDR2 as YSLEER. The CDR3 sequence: CASSHDERHPPTGINEQFF. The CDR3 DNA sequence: TGCGCCAGCAGCCATGACGAGAGACACCCCCCGACAGGGATTAATGAGCAGTTCTTC.

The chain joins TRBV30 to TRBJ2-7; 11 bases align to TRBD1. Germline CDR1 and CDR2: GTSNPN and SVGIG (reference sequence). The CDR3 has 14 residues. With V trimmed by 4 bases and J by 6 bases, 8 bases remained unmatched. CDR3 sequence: CAWTRTGQGGEQYF. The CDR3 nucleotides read TGTGCCTGGACCAGGACGGGACAGGGGGGCGAGCAGTACTTC.

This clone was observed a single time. The CDR3 DNA is TGTGCCAGCAGTAATCACAGGGACGGCGAGCAGTACTTC. It yields the protein CASSNHRDGEQYF. V usage is TRBV12-3 or TRBV12-4 and J usage is TRBJ2-7; weak D call: TRBD1 (6 bases). The V end was cut by 5 bases, the J end by 6 bases, with 14 bases between. The length of the CDR3 is 13 residues.

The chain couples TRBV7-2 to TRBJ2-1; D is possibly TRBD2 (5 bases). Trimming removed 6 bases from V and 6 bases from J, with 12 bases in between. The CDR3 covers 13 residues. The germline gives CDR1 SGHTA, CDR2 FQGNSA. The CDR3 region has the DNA TGTGCCAGCAGACCCCCCGGAGGCAATGAGCAGTTCTTC. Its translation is CASRPPGGNEQFF.

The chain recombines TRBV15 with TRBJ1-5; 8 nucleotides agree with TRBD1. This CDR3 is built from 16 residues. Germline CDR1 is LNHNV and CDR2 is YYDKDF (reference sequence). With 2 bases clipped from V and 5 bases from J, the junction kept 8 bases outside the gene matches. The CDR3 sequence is CATSRRTGSLYQPQHF. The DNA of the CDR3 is TGTGCCACCAGCAGACGGACAGGGAGTCTCTATCAGCCCCAGCATTTT.

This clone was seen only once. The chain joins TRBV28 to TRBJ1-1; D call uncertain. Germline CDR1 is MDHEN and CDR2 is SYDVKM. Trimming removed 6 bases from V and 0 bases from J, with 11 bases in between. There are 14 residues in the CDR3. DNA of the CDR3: TGTGCCAGCAGGTCGTGGGCGCTGAACACTGAAGCTTTCTTT. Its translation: CASRSWALNTEAFF.

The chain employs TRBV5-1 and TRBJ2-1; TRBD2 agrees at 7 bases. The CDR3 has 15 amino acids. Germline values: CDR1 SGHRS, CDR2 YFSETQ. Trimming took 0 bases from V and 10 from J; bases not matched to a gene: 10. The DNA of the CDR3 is TGCGCCAGCAGCTTGGCCCGAGTAGCGGGTAGGGAGCAGTTCTTC. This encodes CASSLARVAGREQFF. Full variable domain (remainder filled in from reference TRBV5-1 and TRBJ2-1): KAGVTQTPRYLIKTRGQQVTLSCSPISGHRSVSWYQQTPGQGLQFLFEYFSETQRNKGNFPGRFSGRQFSNSRSEMNVSTLELGDSALYLCASSLARVAGREQFFGPGTRLTVL.

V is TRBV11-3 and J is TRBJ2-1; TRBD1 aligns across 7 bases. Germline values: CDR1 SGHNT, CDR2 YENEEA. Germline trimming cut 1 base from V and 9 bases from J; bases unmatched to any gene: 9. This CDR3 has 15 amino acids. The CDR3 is CASSLVRTGNGEQFF. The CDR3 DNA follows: TGTGCCAGCAGCTTAGTACGGACAGGTAACGGTGAGCAGTTCTTC.

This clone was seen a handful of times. CDR3 sequence: CATSRGGTGDGYTF. DNA for the CDR3: TGTGCCACCAGCAGAGGGGGGACAGGGGATGGCTACACCTTC. The V call is TRBV15, the J call TRBJ1-2, with 10 bases identical to TRBD1. The V gene's germline CDR1 is LNHNV and CDR2 YYDKDF (reference sequence). CDR3 size: 14 residues. V shed 1 base and J 6 bases; nucleotides not matched to a gene: 2.

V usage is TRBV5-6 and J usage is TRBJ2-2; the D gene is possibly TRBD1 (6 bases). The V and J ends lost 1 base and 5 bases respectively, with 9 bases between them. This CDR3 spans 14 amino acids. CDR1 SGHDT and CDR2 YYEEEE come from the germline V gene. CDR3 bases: TGTGCCAGCAGCTTGCTACAGGGTACCGGGGAGCTGTTTTTT. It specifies CASSLLQGTGELFF.

In DNA form, the CDR3 reads TGTGCCTGGAGTTTTTTCGGGGGATTTGGCAATGAGCAGTTCTTC. Translation: CAWSFFGGFGNEQFF. This rearrangement joins TRBV30 to TRBJ2-1; D might be TRBD2 (6 bases). V was clipped by 2 bases and J by 6 bases, with 17 bases between them. CDR1 GTSNPN and CDR2 SVGIG come from the germline V gene (reference sequence). The CDR3 spans 15 residues.

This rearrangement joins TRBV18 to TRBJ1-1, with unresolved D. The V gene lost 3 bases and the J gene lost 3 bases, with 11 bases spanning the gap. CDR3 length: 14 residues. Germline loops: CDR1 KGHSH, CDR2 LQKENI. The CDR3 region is CASSPPNGDTEAFF. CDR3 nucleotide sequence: TGTGCCAGCTCACCTCCCAACGGGGACACTGAAGCTTTCTTT.

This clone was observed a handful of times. The CDR3 loop is CASSEGRQGYGYTF. Written as DNA, the CDR3 is TGTGCCAGCAGTGAAGGGCGACAGGGCTATGGCTACACCTTC. The chain employs TRBV2 and TRBJ1-2, with TRBD1 matching 7 bases. This CDR3 has 14 amino acids. Germline V gives CDR1 SNHLY, CDR2 FYNNEI. V lost 1 base to trimming and J lost 4 bases; unmatched junction nucleotides: 3.

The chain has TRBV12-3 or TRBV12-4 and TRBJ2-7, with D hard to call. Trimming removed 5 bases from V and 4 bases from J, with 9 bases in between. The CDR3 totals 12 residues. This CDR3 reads CASSNDGYEQYF. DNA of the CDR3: TGTGCCAGCAGTAACGACGGGTACGAGCAGTACTTC.

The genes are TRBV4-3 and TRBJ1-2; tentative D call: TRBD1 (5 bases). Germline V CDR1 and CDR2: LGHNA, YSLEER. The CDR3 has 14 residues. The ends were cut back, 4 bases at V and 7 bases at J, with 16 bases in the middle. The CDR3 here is CASSPDSLSSGYTF. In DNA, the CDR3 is TGCGCCAGCAGCCCCGACAGCTTAAGTAGTGGCTACACCTTC.

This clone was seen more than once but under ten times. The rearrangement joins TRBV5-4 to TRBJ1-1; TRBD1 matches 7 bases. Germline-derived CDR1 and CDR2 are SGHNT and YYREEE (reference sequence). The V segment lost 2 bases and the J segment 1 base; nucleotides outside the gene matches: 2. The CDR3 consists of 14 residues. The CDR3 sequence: CASSFGDRNTEAFF. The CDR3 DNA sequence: TGTGCCAGCAGCTTTGGGGACAGGAACACTGAAGCTTTCTTT. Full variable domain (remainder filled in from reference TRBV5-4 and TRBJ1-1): ETGVTQSPTHLIKTRGQQVTLRCSSQSGHNTVSWYQQALGQGPQFIFQYYREEENGRGNFPPRFSGLQFPNYSSELNVNALELDDSALYLCASSFGDRNTEAFFGQGTRLTVV.

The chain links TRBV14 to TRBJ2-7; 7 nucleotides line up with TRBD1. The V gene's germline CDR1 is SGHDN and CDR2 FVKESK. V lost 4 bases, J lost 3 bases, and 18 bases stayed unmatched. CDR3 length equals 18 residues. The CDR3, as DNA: TGTGCCAGCAGCCCATTCAAACCATTAGGGGGACAGAACTACGAGCAGTACTTC. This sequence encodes CASSPFKPLGGQNYEQYF.

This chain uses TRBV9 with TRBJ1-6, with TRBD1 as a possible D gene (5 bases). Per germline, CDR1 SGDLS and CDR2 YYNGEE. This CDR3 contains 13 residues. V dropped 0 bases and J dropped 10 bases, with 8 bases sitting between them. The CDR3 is CASSVGGESPLHF. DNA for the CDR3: TGTGCCAGCAGCGTAGGGGGGGAATCACCCCTCCACTTT.

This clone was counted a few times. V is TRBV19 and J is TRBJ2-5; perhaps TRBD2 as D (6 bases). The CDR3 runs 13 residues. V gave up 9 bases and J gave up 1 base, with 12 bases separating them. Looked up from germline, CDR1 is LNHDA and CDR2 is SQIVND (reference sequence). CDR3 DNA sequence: TGTGCCAGCCGGAGGGGTCCCCAAGAGACCCAGTACTTC. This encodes CASRRGPQETQYF.

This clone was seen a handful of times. The CDR3 is CASSLAGQGGTEAFF. In DNA form, the CDR3 reads TGTGCCAGCAGCTTGGCCGGACAGGGTGGCACTGAAGCTTTCTTT. V is TRBV5-4 and J is TRBJ1-1; TRBD1 matches 8 bases. Germline V lookup: CDR1 SGHNT, CDR2 YYREEE (reference sequence). The trim removed 0 bases at V and 4 bases at J, leaving 5 bases unmatched. The CDR3 is made up of 15 amino acids.

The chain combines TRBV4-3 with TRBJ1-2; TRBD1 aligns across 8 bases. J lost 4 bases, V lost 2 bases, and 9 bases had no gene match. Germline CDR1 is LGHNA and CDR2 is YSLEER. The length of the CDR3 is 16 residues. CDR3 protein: CASSQSGGVNIYGYTF. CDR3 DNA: TGCGCCAGCAGCCAATCAGGGGGCGTCAATATCTATGGCTACACCTTC.

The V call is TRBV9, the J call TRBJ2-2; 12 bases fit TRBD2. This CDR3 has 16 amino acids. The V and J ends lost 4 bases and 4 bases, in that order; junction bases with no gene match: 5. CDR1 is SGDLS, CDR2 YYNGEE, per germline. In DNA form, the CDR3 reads TGTGCCAGCAGCTTAAGACTAGCGGGAGCCACCGGGGAGCTGTTTTTT. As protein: CASSLRLAGATGELFF.

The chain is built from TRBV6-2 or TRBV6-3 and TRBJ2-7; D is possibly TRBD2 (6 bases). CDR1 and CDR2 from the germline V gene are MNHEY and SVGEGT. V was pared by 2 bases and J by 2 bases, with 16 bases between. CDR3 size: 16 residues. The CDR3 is CASSYGLASQTYEQYF. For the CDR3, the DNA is TGTGCCAGCAGTTACGGCCTAGCGTCCCAAACCTACGAGCAGTACTTC.

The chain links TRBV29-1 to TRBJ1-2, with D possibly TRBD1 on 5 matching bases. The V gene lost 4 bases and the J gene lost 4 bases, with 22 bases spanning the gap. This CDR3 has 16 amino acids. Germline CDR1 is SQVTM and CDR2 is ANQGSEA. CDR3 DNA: TGCAGCGTTGTTGGGCAGGGTTTTGGTCGTCGCTATGGCTACACCTTC. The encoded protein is CSVVGQGFGRRYGYTF.

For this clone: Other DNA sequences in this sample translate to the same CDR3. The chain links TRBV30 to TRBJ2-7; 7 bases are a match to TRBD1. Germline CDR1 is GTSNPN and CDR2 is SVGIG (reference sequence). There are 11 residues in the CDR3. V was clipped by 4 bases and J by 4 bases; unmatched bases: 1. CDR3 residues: CAWTGGYEQYF. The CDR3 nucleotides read TGTGCCTGGACAGGGGGATACGAGCAGTACTTC.

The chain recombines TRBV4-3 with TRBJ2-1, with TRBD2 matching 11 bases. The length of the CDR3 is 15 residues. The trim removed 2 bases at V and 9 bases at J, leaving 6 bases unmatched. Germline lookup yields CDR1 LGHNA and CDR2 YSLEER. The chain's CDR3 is CASSQLAGGRGEQFF. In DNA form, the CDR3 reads TGCGCCAGCAGCCAATTAGCGGGAGGGCGTGGTGAGCAGTTCTTC.